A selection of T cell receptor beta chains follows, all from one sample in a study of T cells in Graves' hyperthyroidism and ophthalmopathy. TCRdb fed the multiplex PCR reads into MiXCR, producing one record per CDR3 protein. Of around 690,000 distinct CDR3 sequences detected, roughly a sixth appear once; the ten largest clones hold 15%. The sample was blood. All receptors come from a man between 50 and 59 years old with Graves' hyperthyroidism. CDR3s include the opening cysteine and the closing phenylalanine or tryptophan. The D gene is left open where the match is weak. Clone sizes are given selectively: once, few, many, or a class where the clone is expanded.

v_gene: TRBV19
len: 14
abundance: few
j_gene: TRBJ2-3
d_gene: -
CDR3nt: TGTGCCAGTAGTACCCAGGGGGAGGCAGATACGCAGTATTTT
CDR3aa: CASSTQGEADTQYF

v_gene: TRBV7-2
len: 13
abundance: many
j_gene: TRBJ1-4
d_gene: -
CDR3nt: TGTGCCAGCAGCGTCGTGTGGGGAGAAAAACTGTTTTTT
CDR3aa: CASSVVWGEKLFF

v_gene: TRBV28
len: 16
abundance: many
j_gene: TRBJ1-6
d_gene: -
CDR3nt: TGTGCCAGCAGTGGGGAGGGCAGCTCCTATAATTCACCCCTCCACTTT
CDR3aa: CASSGEGSSYNSPLHF

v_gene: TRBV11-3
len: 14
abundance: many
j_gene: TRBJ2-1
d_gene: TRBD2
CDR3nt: TGTGCCAGCAGCGAAAGCGGGAGTTACAATGAGCAGTTCTTC
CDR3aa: CASSESGSYNEQFF

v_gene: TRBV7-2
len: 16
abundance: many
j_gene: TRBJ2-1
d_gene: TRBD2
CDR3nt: TGTGCCAGCAGCTCGGTAGCGGGAGTGGGAAGCAATGAGCAGTTCTTC
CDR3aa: CASSSVAGVGSNEQFF

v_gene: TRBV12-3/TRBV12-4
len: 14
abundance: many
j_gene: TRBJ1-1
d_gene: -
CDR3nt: TGTGCCAGCAGAGTAACAGGGTTGCTCACTGAAGCTTTCTTT
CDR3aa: CASRVTGLLTEAFF

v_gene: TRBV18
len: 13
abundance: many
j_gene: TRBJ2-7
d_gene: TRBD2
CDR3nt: TGTGCCAGCTCACCCAGCGGGAACTACGAGCAGTACTTC
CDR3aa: CASSPSGNYEQYF

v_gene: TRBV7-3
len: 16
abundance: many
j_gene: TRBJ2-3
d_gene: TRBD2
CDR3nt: TGTGCCAGCAGCACGGGACTAGCGGGAGACACAGATACGCAGTATTTT
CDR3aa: CASSTGLAGDTDTQYF

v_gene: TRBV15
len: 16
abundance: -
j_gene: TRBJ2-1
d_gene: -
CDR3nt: TGTGCCACCAGCAACCCAGGTGTACTGTCCTACAATGAGCAGTTCTTC
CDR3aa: CATSNPGVLSYNEQFF

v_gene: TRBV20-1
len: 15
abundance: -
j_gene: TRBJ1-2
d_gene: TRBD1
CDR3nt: TGCAGTGCTAGAGAGGACAGGGGCCCTGGCTGGGGCTACACCTTC
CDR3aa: CSAREDRGPGWGYTF

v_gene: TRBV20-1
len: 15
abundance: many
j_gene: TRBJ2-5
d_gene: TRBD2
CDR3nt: TGCAGTGCTAGCGATAGCGGGAGGGGAGCAGAGACCCAGTACTTC
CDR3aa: CSASDSGRGAETQYF

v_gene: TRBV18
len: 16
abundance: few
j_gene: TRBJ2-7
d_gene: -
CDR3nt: TGTGCCAGCTCACCCCCAGGAGCTCCGAGCTCCTACGAGCAGTACTTC
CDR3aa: CASSPPGAPSSYEQYF

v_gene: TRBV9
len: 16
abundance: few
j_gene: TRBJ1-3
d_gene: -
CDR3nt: TGTGCCAGCAGCAACTCCCTGTCCGATCCTGGAAACACCATATATTTT
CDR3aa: CASSNSLSDPGNTIYF

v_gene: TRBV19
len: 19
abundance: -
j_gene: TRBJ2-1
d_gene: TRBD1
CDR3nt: TGTGCCAGTAGTATAAGGGGTGGGCGGGTAACCCTCAGGGGGAATGAGCAGTTCTTC
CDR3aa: CASSIRGGRVTLRGNEQFF

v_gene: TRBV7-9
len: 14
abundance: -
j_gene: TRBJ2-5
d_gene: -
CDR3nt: TGTGCCAGCAGCTTAGGGCCAGTTAAAGAGACCCAGTACTTC
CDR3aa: CASSLGPVKETQYF

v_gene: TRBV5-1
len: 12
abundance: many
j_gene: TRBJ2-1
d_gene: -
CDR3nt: TGCGCCAGCAGTTACCATGGGGATGAGCAGTTCTTC
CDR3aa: CASSYHGDEQFF

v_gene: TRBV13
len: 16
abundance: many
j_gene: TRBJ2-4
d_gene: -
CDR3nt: TGTGCCAGCAGCCCTCGACAGGAAACGAATAAAAACATTCAGTACTTC
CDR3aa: CASSPRQETNKNIQYF

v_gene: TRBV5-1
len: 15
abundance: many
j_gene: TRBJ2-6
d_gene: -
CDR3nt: TGCGCCAGCAGCATCCCAGGGGCTGGGGCCAACGTCCTGACTTTC
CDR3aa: CASSIPGAGANVLTF

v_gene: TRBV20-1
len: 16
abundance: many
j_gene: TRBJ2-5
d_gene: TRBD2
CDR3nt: TGCAGTGCTAGGGCCCCGGTAGCGGGACTGCAAGAGACCCAGTACTTC
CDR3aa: CSARAPVAGLQETQYF

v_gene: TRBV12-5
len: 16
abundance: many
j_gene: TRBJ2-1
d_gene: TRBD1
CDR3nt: TGTGCTAGTGGTTTGGAACAGGGGACGTCCTACAATGAGCAGTTCTTC
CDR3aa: CASGLEQGTSYNEQFF

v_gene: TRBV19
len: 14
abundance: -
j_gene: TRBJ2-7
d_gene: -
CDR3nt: TGTGCCAGTAGTATAGCGGCAGACTACTACGAGCAGTACTTC
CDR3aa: CASSIAADYYEQYF

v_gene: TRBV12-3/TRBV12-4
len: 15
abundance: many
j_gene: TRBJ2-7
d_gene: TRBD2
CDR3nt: TGTGCCAGCAGTTCGACTAGCGGGGGATCCTACGAGCAGTACTTC
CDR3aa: CASSSTSGGSYEQYF

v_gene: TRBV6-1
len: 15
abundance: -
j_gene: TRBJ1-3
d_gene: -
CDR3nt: TGTGCCAGCAGTGAAGGAGGCTTCTCTGGAAACACCATATATTTT
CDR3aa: CASSEGGFSGNTIYF

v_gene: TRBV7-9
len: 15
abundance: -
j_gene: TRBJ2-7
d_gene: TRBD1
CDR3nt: TGTGCCAGCAGCTCGGGACAGCCGATTTTTTACGAGCAGTACTTC
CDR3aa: CASSSGQPIFYEQYF

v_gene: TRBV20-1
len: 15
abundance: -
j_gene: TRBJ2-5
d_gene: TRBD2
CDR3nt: TGCAGTGCTAGGCCCGGGACTAGCGGGATGGAGACCCAGTACTTC
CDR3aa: CSARPGTSGMETQYF

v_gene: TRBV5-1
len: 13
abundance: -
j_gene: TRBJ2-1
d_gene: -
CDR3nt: TGCGCCAGCAGCTGGGGAGACAAAGATGAGCAGTTCTTC
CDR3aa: CASSWGDKDEQFF

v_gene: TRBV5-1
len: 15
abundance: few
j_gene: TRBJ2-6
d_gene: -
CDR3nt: TGCGCCAGCAGCTTGGACGGAGGATGGGCCAACGTCCTGACTTTC
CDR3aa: CASSLDGGWANVLTF

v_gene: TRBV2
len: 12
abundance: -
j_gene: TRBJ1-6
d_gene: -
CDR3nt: TGTGCCAGCAGTAAACAGGGTTCACCCCTCCACTTT
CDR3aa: CASSKQGSPLHF

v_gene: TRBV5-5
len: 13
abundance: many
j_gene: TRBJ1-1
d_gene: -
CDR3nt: TGTGCCAGCAGCTTTCAGGCGAACACTGAAGCTTTCTTT
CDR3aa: CASSFQANTEAFF

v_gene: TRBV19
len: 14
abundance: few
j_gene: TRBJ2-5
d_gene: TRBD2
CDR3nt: TGTGCCACTCAGACTAGCGGGAGTACTGAGACCCAGTACTTC
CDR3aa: CATQTSGSTETQYF

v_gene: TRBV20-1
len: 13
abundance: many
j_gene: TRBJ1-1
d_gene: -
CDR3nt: TGCAGTGCTAGAGATAGCAGGGGAGCTGAAGCTTTCTTT
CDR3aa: CSARDSRGAEAFF

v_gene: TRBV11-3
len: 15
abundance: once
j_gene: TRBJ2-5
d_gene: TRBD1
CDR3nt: TGTGCCAGCAGCGTGGGACAGGCAGTAAAAGAGACCCAGTACTTC
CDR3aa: CASSVGQAVKETQYF

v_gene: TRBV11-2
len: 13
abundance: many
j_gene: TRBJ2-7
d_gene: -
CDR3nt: TGTGCCAGCAGCTACTCCTCGAACTACGAGCAGTACTTC
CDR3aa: CASSYSSNYEQYF

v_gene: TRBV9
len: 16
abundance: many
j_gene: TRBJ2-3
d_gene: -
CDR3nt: TGTGCCAGCAGCGTAGGGGGGTCAACTAGCACAGATACGCAGTATTTT
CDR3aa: CASSVGGSTSTDTQYF

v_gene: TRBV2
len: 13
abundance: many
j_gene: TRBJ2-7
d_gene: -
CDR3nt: TGTGCCAGCATGGGGCATGGCTCCTACGAGCAGTACTTC
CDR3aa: CASMGHGSYEQYF

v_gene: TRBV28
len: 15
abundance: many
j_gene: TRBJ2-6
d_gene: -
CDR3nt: TGTGCCAGCAGTCCGTCGGGTTCTGGGGCCAACGTCCTGACTTTC
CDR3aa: CASSPSGSGANVLTF

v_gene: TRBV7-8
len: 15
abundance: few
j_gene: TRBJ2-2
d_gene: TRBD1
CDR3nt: TGTGCCAGCAGCTGGGACAGGGGCAGTAGCGGGGAGCTGTTTTTT
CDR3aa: CASSWDRGSSGELFF

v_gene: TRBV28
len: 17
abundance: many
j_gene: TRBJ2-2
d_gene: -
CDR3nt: TGTGCCAGCAGCTCGACCGGGCCCCCTGATAACACCGGGGAGCTGTTTTTT
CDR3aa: CASSSTGPPDNTGELFF

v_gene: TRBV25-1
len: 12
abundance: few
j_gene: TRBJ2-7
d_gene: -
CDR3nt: TGTGCCAGCAGTGACACAACCTACGAGCAGTACTTC
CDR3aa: CASSDTTYEQYF

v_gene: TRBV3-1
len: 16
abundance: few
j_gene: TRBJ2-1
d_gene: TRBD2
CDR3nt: TGTGCCAGCAGCCAAGAAAAGCGGGAGGGCCGGTATGAGCAGTTCTTC
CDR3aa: CASSQEKREGRYEQFF

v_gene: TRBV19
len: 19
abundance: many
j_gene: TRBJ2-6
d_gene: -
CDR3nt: TGTGCCAGTATTGGGCATGGGTGGGGGGCCGATCCTGGGGCCAACGTCCTGACTTTC
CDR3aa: CASIGHGWGADPGANVLTF

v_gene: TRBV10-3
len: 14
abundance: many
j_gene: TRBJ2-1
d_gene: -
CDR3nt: TGTGCCACCACTCGGGACTCAGGGCTCAGTGAGCAGTTCTTC
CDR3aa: CATTRDSGLSEQFF

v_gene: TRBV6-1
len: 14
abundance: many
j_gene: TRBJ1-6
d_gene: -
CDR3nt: TGTGCCAGCACCAACCGGGACAAAGGATCACCCCTCCACTTT
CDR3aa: CASTNRDKGSPLHF

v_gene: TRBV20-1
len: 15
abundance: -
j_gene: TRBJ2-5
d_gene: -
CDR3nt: TGCAGTGCTAGAGATCTCGGGACCAACCAAGAGACCCAGTACTTC
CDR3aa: CSARDLGTNQETQYF

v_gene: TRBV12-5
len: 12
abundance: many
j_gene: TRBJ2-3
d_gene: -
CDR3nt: TGTGCTAGTGGTTCACGCACAGATACGCAGTATTTT
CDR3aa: CASGSRTDTQYF

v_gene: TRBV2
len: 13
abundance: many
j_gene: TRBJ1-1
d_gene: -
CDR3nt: TGTGCCAGCAGTCGCGCTTCCGGGACGGAAGCTTTCTTT
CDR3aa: CASSRASGTEAFF

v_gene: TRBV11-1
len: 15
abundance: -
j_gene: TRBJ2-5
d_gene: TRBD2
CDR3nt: TGTGCCAGCGGCTTTAGGCGGGAGGTCGAAGAGACCCAGTACTTC
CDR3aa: CASGFRREVEETQYF

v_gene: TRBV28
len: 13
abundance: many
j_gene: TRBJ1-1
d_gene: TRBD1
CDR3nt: TGTGCCAGCAGTTTGCGGACAGGGGGGGAGGCTTTCTTT
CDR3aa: CASSLRTGGEAFF

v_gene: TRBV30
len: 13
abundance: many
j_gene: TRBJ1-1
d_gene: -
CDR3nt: TGTGCCTGGAGTGTAATGGGGGACACTGAAGCTTTCTTT
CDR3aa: CAWSVMGDTEAFF

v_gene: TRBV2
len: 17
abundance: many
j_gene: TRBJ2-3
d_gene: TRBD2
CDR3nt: TGTGCCAGCAGTGATAATTTTGCGGGAGGAGTCGCAGATACGCAGTATTTT
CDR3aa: CASSDNFAGGVADTQYF

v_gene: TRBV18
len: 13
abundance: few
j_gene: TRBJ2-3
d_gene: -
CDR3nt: TGTGCCAGCTCACCGGAACTGGGAGATACGCAGTATTTT
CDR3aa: CASSPELGDTQYF

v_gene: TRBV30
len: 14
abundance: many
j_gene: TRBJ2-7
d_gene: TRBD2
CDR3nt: TGTGCCTGGAGTGTTGGACTAGCGGGAAGCGAGCAGTACTTC
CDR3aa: CAWSVGLAGSEQYF

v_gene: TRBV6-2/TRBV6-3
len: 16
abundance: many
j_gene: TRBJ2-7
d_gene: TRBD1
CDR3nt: TGTGCCAGCAGTTACTCCTTATTCCGGGACAGCCACGAGCAGTACTTC
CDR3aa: CASSYSLFRDSHEQYF